The 21 T cell receptor beta chains listed next were all sequenced from one sample in a study of shared clonotypes between healthy human individuals. Method: immunoSEQ multiplex PCR; TCRdb's copy keeps in-frame clones and lacks some. The sample records some 2.1 million clones, approximately 95% being singletons. The sample taken for sequencing was naive CD4+ T cells sorted from blood. Subset defined: CD45RA+ positively selected. These receptor sequences come from a man between 18 and 35 years old in good health.

This chain uses TRBV7-9 with TRBJ2-2; tentative D call: TRBD2 (6 bases). V lost 8 bases and J 1 base, leaving 11 bases between the germline ends. The CDR3 spans 14 residues. CDR1 is SEHNR, CDR2 FQNEAQ, per germline (reference sequence). CDR3 nucleotide sequence: TGTGCCAGCCGGCCCGGGGGGAACACCGGGGAGCTGTTTTTT. As protein: CASRPGGNTGELFF. Full variable domain (rest looked up from reference TRBV7-9 and TRBJ2-2): DTGVSQNPRHKITKRGQNVTFRCDPISEHNRLYWYRQTLGQGPEFLTYFQNEAQLEKSRLLSDRFSAERPKGSFSTLEIQRTEQGDSAMYLCASRPGGNTGELFFGEGSRLTVL.

This clone was recorded only once. The sample has other DNA sequences that encode this CDR3 too. This sequence joins TRBV7-9 and TRBJ2-3; TRBD1 is a possible D gene (6 bases). This CDR3 has 14 amino acids. Germline values: CDR1 SEHNR, CDR2 FQNEAQ (reference sequence). With 6 bases removed from V and 1 base from J, the gap between germline ends came to 11 bases. The CDR3, as DNA: TGTGCCAGCAGTAGGGCAGGGGGCACAGATACGCAGTATTTT. The encoded protein is CASSRAGGTDTQYF.

This rearrangement joins TRBV6-1 to TRBJ1-5, with TRBD1 identical over 7 bases. CDR1 MNHNS and CDR2 SASEGT come from the germline V gene. Losses at the gene ends were 0 bases for V and 6 bases for J; bases not matched to a gene: 5. This CDR3 has 15 amino acids. CDR3 nucleotide sequence: TGTGCCAGCAGTGAAGCGAAGGACAGGCGTCAGCCCCAGCATTTT. This codes for CASSEAKDRRQPQHF.

The chain joins TRBV15 to TRBJ1-1; D is unclear. CDR3 length equals 14 residues. The germline CDR1 and CDR2 sequences are LNHNV and YYDKDF (reference sequence). Trimming left V 3 bases short and J 1 base short, with 9 bases between. The CDR3: CATSRDGSNTEAFF. CDR3 DNA: TGTGCCACCAGCAGGGATGGGTCGAACACTGAAGCTTTCTTT.

The chain is built from TRBV5-6 and TRBJ1-5; D remains ambiguous. V lost 0 bases and J lost 4, with 11 bases in between. CDR1 and CDR2 (germline): SGHDT, YYEEEE. The CDR3 totals 15 residues. The CDR3 loop reads CASSLGEFKNQPQHF. In DNA, the CDR3 is TGTGCCAGCAGCTTGGGCGAGTTTAAAAATCAGCCCCAGCATTTT.

This chain uses TRBV18 with TRBJ2-6; weak D call: TRBD1 (6 bases). The CDR3 extends over 16 amino acids. V shed 0 bases and J shed 1 base, with 7 bases lying between them. Looked up from germline, CDR1 is KGHSH and CDR2 is LQKENI. CDR3 nucleotide sequence: TGTGCCAGCTCACCACCTACAGGGTCTGGGGCCAACGTCCTGACTTTC. Residues: CASSPPTGSGANVLTF. Variable domain in full (rest from reference TRBV18 and TRBJ2-6): NAGVMQNPRHLVRRRGQEARLRCSPMKGHSHVYWYRQLPEEGLKFMVYLQKENIIDESGMPKERFSAEFPKEGPSILRIQQVVRGDSAAYFCASSPPTGSGANVLTFGAGSRLTVL.

The V gene is TRBV9, the J gene TRBJ1-2, with 7 bases fitting TRBD1. The CDR3 contains 16 residues. The J segment lost 6 bases and the V segment lost 4 bases, leaving 15 bases of the junction unmatched. Germline-derived CDR1 and CDR2 are SGDLS and YYNGEE. This chain's CDR3 is CASSPGGAAIVDGYTF. CDR3 bases: TGTGCCAGCAGCCCAGGGGGGGCAGCCATAGTCGATGGCTACACCTTC.

The rearrangement uses TRBV28 and TRBJ1-4, with 10 bases identical to TRBD1. The CDR3 has 12 residues. The trim removed 9 bases at V and 7 bases at J, leaving 2 bases unmatched. Looked up from germline, CDR1 is MDHEN and CDR2 is SYDVKM. CDR3 in DNA: TGTGCCAGTCGACAGGGGGCTGAAAAACTGTTTTTT. The encoded protein is CASRQGAEKLFF.

The chain carries TRBV9 and TRBJ2-1, with 8 bases fitting TRBD2. Trimming at V came to 3 bases and at J to 4 bases, leaving 9 bases not matched to a gene. This CDR3 comprises 16 residues. In germline, CDR1 is SGDLS, CDR2 YYNGEE. In DNA, the CDR3 is TGTGCCAGCAGCGACCATGGACGGGGGGGTTACAATGAGCAGTTCTTC. This translates into CASSDHGRGGYNEQFF. Supplemented by reference TRBV9 and TRBJ2-1, the full variable domain reads DSGVTQTPKHLITATGQRVTLRCSPRSGDLSVYWYQQSLDQGLQFLIQYYNGEERAKGNILERFSAQQFPDLHSELNLSSLELGDSALYFCASSDHGRGGYNEQFFGPGTRLTVL.

This chain connects TRBV6-6 to TRBJ1-4; unclear D gene. From germline, CDR1 is MNHNY and CDR2 SVGAGI (reference sequence). V was trimmed by 2 bases and J by 4 bases, leaving 8 bases between them. The CDR3 extends over 14 amino acids. The CDR3 sequence is CASSYVAYNEKLFF. The DNA for the CDR3 is TGTGCCAGCAGTTACGTGGCTTATAATGAAAAACTGTTTTTT.

V and J are TRBV30 and TRBJ1-2, with D possibly matching TRBD1 (6 bases). CDR3 length: 12 amino acids. CDR1 GTSNPN and CDR2 SVGIG come from the germline V gene (reference sequence). V lost 5 bases, J lost 9 bases, and 16 bases lay in between. CDR3 in amino acids: CAWGQSLWSYTF. Written as DNA, the CDR3 is TGTGCCTGGGGACAGTCTCTATGGAGCTACACCTTC.

This chain connects TRBV6-5 to TRBJ2-2, with 7 positions matching TRBD1. V dropped 6 bases and J dropped 4; count of bases not matched to a gene: 8. Germline V gives CDR1 MNHEY, CDR2 SVGAGI. This CDR3 spans 15 amino acids. The CDR3: CASRSGTVATGELFF. The CDR3 bases are TGTGCCAGCAGATCCGGGACAGTGGCCACCGGGGAGCTGTTTTTT.

The chain recombines TRBV7-9 with TRBJ2-7; 11 positions agree with TRBD2. With V trimmed by 5 bases and J by 6 bases, 3 bases remained unmatched. The CDR3 extends over 13 amino acids. The V gene's germline CDR1 is SEHNR and CDR2 FQNEAQ (reference sequence). The CDR3 DNA follows: TGTGCCAGCAGCGCACTAGCGGGAGCCGAGCAGTACTTC. Amino acids: CASSALAGAEQYF. Together with reference TRBV7-9 and TRBJ2-7, the CDR3 gives the full variable domain: DTGVSQNPRHKITKRGQNVTFRCDPISEHNRLYWYRQTLGQGPEFLTYFQNEAQLEKSRLLSDRFSAERPKGSFSTLEIQRTEQGDSAMYLCASSALAGAEQYFGPGTRLTVT.

V usage is TRBV11-2 and J usage is TRBJ1-3; no definite D call. The CDR3 spans 14 residues. Trimming stripped 5 bases from V and 3 bases from J, with 11 bases between. CDR1 SGHAT and CDR2 FQNNGV come from the germline V gene. CDR3 bases: TGTGCCAGCAGCCTAGTGGGTTATGGAAACACCATATATTTT. Its protein is CASSLVGYGNTIYF.

This chain joins TRBV7-9 and TRBJ1-1; possibly TRBD1 for D (5 bases). This CDR3 contains 17 residues. CDR1 SEHNR and CDR2 FQNEAQ come from the germline V gene (reference sequence). CDR3 sequence (DNA): TGTGCAATAGAGGGGATTTGGTCCGACAACTTGAACACTGAAGCTTTCTTT. It translates to CAIEGIWSDNLNTEAFF.

V and J are TRBV9 and TRBJ2-2, with D uncertain. V lost 0 bases, J lost 0 bases, and 9 bases lay in between. The CDR3 covers 16 residues. CDR1 SGDLS and CDR2 YYNGEE come from the germline V gene. CDR3 residues: CASSVAPISNTGELFF. The CDR3 nucleotides read TGTGCCAGCAGCGTAGCTCCGATCTCGAACACCGGGGAGCTGTTTTTT.

The chain joins TRBV4-1 to TRBJ2-1; TRBD1 matches at 7 bases. This CDR3 has 16 residues. Unmatched junction bases numbered 6, after V lost 4 bases and J lost 0 bases. The germline gives CDR1 MGHRA, CDR2 YSYEKL. In DNA form, the CDR3 reads TGCGCCAGCAGCCGTCCGGACAGGAACTCCTACAATGAGCAGTTCTTC. It yields the protein CASSRPDRNSYNEQFF.

The chain is built from TRBV5-1 and TRBJ2-1, with D uncertain. Germline-derived CDR1 and CDR2 are SGHRS and YFSETQ. V lost 0 bases to trimming and J lost 6 bases, with 10 bases between them. This CDR3 comprises 14 residues. CDR3 in amino acids: CASSLDNFGNEQFF. The CDR3 DNA follows: TGCGCCAGCAGCTTGGATAACTTTGGCAATGAGCAGTTCTTC.

The chain joins TRBV4-1 to TRBJ2-5; 8 nucleotides match TRBD2. The V gene end was trimmed by 2 bases and the J gene end by 4 bases; junction bases not matched to a gene: 12. Germline CDR1 and CDR2: MGHRA and YSYEKL. The CDR3 spans 17 residues. The CDR3 loop is CASSQFGAGEGRETQYF. For the CDR3, the DNA is TGCGCCAGCAGCCAATTCGGAGCGGGAGAGGGGAGAGAGACCCAGTACTTC.

The chain is built from TRBV2 and TRBJ1-2, with 12 positions matching TRBD1. After removal of 2 bases from V and 6 bases from J, the junction contained 4 bases not matched to a gene. CDR3 size: 15 residues. CDR1 and CDR2 from the germline V gene are SNHLY and FYNNEI. CDR3 bases: TGTGCCAGCAGTGAATCGGGACAGGGGGCGCATGGCTACACCTTC. It yields the protein CASSESGQGAHGYTF.

As to this clone: Other DNA sequences in this sample translate to the same CDR3. The chain recombines TRBV29-1 with TRBJ1-1, with 10 bases fitting TRBD1. J gave up 3 bases and V 6 bases, and 1 base lay outside the gene matches. The length of the CDR3 is 12 residues. CDR1 is SQVTM and CDR2 is ANQGSEA in the germline V gene. CDR3 DNA sequence: TGCAGCGTAGACAGGGGGCACACTGAAGCTTTCTTT. It yields the protein CSVDRGHTEAFF. Complete variable domain (other parts from reference TRBV29-1 and TRBJ1-1): SAVISQKPSRDICQRGTSLTIQCQVDSQVTMMFWYRQQPGQSLTLIATANQGSEATYESGFVIDKFPISRPNLTFSTLTVSNMSPEDSSIYLCSVDRGHTEAFFGQGTRLTVV.